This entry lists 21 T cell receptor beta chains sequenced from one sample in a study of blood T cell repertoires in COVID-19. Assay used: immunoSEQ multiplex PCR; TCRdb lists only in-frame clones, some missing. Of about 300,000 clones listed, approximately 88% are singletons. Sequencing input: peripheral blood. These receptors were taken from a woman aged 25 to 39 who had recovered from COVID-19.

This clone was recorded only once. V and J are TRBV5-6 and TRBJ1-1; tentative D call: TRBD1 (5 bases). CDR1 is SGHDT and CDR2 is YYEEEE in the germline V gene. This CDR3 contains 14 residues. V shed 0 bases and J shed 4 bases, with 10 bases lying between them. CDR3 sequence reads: CASSLGRATTEAFF. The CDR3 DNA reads TGTGCCAGCAGCTTGGGCAGGGCTACCACTGAAGCTTTCTTT.

The CDR3 loop is CSVEDLTGPGNTIYF. The CDR3 nucleotides are TGCAGCGTTGAAGATCTGACAGGTCCAGGAAACACCATATATTTT. J is TRBJ1-3 and V is TRBV29-1; TRBD1 might be the D (6 bases). Trimming left V 0 bases short and J 4 bases short, with 13 bases between. The CDR3 is 15 amino acids. Germline CDR1 SQVTM, CDR2 ANQGSEA.

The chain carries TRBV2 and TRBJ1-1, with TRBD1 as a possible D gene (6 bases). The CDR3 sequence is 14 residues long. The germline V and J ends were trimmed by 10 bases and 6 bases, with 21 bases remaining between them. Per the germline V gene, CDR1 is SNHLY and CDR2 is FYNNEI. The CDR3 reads CAKGGGPPIAEAFF. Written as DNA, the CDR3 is TGTGCCAAGGGGGGAGGGCCGCCGATCGCTGAAGCTTTCTTT.

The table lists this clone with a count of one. CDR3 region: CASSLGARGVTEAFF. The DNA of the CDR3 is TGTGCCAGCAGTTTGGGGGCCAGGGGGGTCACTGAAGCTTTCTTT. The chain links TRBV28 to TRBJ1-1; 7 positions match TRBD1. Trimming took 3 bases from V and 4 from J; bases not matched to a gene: 8. Germline V gives CDR1 MDHEN, CDR2 SYDVKM. This CDR3 has 15 residues. The full variable domain, in which reference TRBV28 and TRBJ1-1 provide the parts outside the CDR3, is DVKVTQSSRYLVKRTGEKVFLECVQDMDHENMFWYRQDPGLGLRLIYFSYDVKMKEKGDIPEGYSVSREKKERFSLILESASTNQTSMYLCASSLGARGVTEAFFGQGTRLTVV.

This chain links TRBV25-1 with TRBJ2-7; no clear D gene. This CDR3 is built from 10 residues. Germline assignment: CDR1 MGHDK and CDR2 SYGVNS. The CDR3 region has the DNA TGTGCTGTCGGCTCCTACGAGCAGTACTTC. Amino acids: CAVGSYEQYF.

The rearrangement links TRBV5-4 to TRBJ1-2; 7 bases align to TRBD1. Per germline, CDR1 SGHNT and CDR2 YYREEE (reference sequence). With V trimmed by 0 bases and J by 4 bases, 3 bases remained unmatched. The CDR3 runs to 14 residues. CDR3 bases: TGTGCCAGCAGCTTGGCCAGGGGGTCCTATGGCTACACCTTC. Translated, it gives CASSLARGSYGYTF.

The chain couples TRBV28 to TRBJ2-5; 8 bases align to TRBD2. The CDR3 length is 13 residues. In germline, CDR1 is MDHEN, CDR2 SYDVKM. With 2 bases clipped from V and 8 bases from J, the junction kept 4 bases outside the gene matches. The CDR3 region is CASSLHSGRTQYF. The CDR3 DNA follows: TGTGCCAGCAGTTTACACAGCGGGAGAACCCAGTACTTC.

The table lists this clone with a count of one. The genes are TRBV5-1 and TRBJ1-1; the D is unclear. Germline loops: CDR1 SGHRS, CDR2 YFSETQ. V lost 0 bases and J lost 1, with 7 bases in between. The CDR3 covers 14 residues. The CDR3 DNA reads TGCGCCAGCAGCTTGGATCCAGAGAACACTGAAGCTTTCTTT. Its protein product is CASSLDPENTEAFF.

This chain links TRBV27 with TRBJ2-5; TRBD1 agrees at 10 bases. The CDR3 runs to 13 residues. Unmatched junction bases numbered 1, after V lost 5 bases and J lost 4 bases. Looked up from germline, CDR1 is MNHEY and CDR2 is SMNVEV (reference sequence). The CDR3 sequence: CASSRDRGETQYF. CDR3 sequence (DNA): TGTGCCAGCAGTAGGGACAGGGGAGAGACCCAGTACTTC.

For the CDR3, the DNA is TGCGCCAGCAGATCCGGACAGGGAGGGGAAAAACTGTTTTTT. It yields the protein CASRSGQGGEKLFF. J is TRBJ1-4 and V is TRBV5-1, with 8 bases identical to TRBD1. The CDR3 spans 14 residues. In germline, CDR1 is SGHRS, CDR2 YFSETQ. V lost 5 bases and J lost 8; bases outside the gene matches: 8. The complete variable domain, with remaining parts taken from reference TRBV5-1 and TRBJ1-4, reads KAGVTQTPRYLIKTRGQQVTLSCSPISGHRSVSWYQQTPGQGLQFLFEYFSETQRNKGNFPGRFSGRQFSNSRSEMNVSTLELGDSALYLCASRSGQGGEKLFFGSGTQLSVL.

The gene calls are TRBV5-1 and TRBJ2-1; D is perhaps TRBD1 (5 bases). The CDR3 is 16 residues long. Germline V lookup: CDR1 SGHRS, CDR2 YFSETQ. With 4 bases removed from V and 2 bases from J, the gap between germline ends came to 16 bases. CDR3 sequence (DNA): TGCGCCAGCAGCCCCTCCGGACAAGCAACCTACAATGAGCAGTTCTTC. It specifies CASSPSGQATYNEQFF. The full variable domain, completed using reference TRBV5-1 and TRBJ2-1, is KAGVTQTPRYLIKTRGQQVTLSCSPISGHRSVSWYQQTPGQGLQFLFEYFSETQRNKGNFPGRFSGRQFSNSRSEMNVSTLELGDSALYLCASSPSGQATYNEQFFGPGTRLTVL.

DNA of the CDR3: TGTGCCAGCTCACCGGGCGGGCGTGAAGCTTTCTTT. This codes for CASSPGGREAFF. The J gene is TRBJ1-1, the V gene TRBV18; the D is unclear. Trimming shortened V by 3 bases and J by 7 bases, and 9 bases separated the two germline ends. This CDR3 is 12 amino acids long. CDR1 and CDR2 (germline): KGHSH, LQKENI.

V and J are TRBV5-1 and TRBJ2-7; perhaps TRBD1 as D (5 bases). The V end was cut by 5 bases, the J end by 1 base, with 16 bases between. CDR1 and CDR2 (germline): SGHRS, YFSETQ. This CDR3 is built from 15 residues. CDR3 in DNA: TGCGCCAGCAGGTTGCCCTACTCAGGGTCCTACGAGCAGTACTTC. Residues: CASRLPYSGSYEQYF. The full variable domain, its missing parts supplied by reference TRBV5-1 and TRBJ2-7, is KAGVTQTPRYLIKTRGQQVTLSCSPISGHRSVSWYQQTPGQGLQFLFEYFSETQRNKGNFPGRFSGRQFSNSRSEMNVSTLELGDSALYLCASRLPYSGSYEQYFGPGTRLTVT.

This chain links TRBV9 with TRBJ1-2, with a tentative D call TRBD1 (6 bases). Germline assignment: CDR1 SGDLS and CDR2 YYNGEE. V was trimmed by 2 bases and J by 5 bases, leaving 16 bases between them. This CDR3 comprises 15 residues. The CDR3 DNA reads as TGTGCCAGCAGCGTGGGGGCACAGGCCTTTTATGGCTACACCTTC. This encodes CASSVGAQAFYGYTF.

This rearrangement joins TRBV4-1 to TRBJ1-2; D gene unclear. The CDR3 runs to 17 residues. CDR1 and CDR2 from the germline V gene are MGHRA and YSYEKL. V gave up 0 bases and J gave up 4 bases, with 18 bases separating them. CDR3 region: CASSQERGRGFIYGYTF. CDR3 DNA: TGCGCCAGCAGCCAAGAGCGTGGGCGGGGATTCATCTATGGCTACACCTTC.

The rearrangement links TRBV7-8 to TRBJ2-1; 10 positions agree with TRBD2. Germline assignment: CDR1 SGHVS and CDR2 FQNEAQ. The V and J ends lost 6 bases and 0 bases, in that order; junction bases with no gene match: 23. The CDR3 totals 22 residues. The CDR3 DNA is TGTGCCAGCAGAATCAGGGTTCGGTTTCCTAGCGGGGGCAAAAGCTCCTACAATGAGCAGTTCTTC. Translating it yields CASRIRVRFPSGGKSSYNEQFF.

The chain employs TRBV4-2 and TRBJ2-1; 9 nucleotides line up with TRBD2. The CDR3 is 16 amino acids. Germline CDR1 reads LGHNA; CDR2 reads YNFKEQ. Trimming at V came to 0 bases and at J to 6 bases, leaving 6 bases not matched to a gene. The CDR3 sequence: CASSQDRGGGANEQFF. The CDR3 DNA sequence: TGTGCCAGCAGCCAAGATCGGGGCGGGGGGGCCAATGAGCAGTTCTTC.

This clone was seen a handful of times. The CDR3 DNA follows: TGCGCCAGCAGCTTGGGACTATCGTACAATGAGCAGTTCTTC. Translated, it gives CASSLGLSYNEQFF. The chain links TRBV5-1 to TRBJ2-1, with D possibly being TRBD2 (5 bases). Trimming removed 0 bases at V and 4 bases at J, with 8 bases between. The CDR3 spans 14 residues. Germline V CDR1 and CDR2: SGHRS, YFSETQ.

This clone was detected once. This CDR3 is CASSARDRGYEQYF. The CDR3 DNA follows: TGTGCCAGCAGTGCCCGGGACAGGGGATACGAGCAGTACTTC. The chain couples TRBV6-2 or TRBV6-3 to TRBJ2-7; TRBD1 aligns across 10 bases. CDR1 is MNHEY, CDR2 SVGEGT, per germline. The V and J ends lost 5 bases and 4 bases, in that order; junction bases with no gene match: 5. The CDR3 totals 14 residues.

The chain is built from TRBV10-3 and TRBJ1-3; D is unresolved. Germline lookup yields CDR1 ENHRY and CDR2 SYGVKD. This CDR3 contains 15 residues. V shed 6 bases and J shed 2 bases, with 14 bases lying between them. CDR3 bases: TGTGCCATCAGGCGCAGGAACGAAACTGGAAACACCATATATTTT. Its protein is CAIRRRNETGNTIYF.

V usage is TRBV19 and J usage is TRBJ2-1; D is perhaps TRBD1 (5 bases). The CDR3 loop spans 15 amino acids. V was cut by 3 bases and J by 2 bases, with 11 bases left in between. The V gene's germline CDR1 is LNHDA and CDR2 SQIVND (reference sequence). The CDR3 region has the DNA TGTGCCAGTAGTATGGCAGGGATGGCCTACAATGAGCAGTTCTTC. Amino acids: CASSMAGMAYNEQFF.